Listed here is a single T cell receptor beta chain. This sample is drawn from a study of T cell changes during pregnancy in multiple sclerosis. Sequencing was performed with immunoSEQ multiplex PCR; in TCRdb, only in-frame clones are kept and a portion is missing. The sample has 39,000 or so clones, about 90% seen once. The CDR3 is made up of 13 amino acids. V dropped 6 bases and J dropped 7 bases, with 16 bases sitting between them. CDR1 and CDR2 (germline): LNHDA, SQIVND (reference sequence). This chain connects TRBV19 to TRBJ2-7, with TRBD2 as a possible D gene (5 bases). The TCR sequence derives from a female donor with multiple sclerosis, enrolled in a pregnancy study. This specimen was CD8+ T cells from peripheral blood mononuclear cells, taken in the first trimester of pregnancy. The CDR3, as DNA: TGTGCCAGTAGCGTAAGGCTACCGGGAGAGCAGTACTTC. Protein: CASSVRLPGEQYF.